The sequence of this T cell receptor (beta chain) was determined in a study of T cells after yellow fever vaccination. Trimming took 2 bases from V and 3 from J; bases not matched to a gene: 1. This CDR3 is 13 amino acids long. This clonotype was seen a handful of times. From the 5' RACE reads, TCRdb called clonotypes with MiXCR, one entry per CDR3 protein. Of 450,000 to 600,000 distinct CDR3 sequences listed, roughly 17% are singletons. The starting material was PBMCs, obtained 5 days after the first yellow fever vaccination. The chain uses TRBV12-3 or TRBV12-4 and TRBJ2-7, with 7 bases that match TRBD1. This clonotype originated in a young man who received the YFV17D yellow fever vaccine. The CDR3 here is CASSLTGVYEQYV. CDR3 in DNA: TGTGCCAGCAGTTTAACAGGGGTCTACGAGCAGTACGTC.